This T cell receptor (beta chain) was recorded in a study of metastatic and nonmetastatic thyroid tumors (TCRdb year 2020). At the level of the whole study: Repertoires were compared across peripheral blood and tumor or nodule tissue samples from malignant and benign thyroid patients. Study-wide findings and limitations: In both blood and tumor samples, TCR beta diversity was reported to be significantly higher in malignant tumors than in benign nodules.

The library was built by means of PCR. The reads were generated on an Illumina HiSeq 4000. High-throughput sequencing was used to profile the TCR beta-chain CDR3 region of every patient. For the original study's pipeline: The researchers built a classifier to tell apart papillary thyroid cancer patients with distant metastasis, based on CDR3 differences among clinicopathological groups. Repertoire diversity was assessed with the Shannon index, and tumor-blood repertoire similarity with the Morisita-Horn index. TCRdb cleaned the public reads at Q25 with fastp, built clones with MiXCR and kept in-frame beta chains. V and J calls and clone size were set by TCRdb, not the authors. The sample table contains 15,000 to 20,000 clones; only one count was recorded for around a fifth of them. Just over 20% of the sample rests with the top ten. Taken from cysteine to phenylalanine, the CDR3 has 16 residues. Here the CDR3 DNA is all that survives: 48 bases in frame from base 1. CDR1 and CDR2 were assigned from the germline V gene as SGHRS and YFSETQ. Ends trimmed: V by 4 bases, J by 4 bases; bases unmatched to a gene: 9.

Concerning this clone: No cognate antigen has been identified for it. One base away there is no much larger clone; base qualities are not given.

No patient had received any treatment before thyroid surgery. The study retrospectively analysed patient clinical samples collected from the early 2010s to the late 2010s using T-cell receptor beta sequencing. The sequenced sample was adjacent normal tissue. The clonotype originates from a female donor with papillary thyroid cancer or a benign thyroid nodule (not recorded which). Some clones in this sample may be carry-over from other donors' samples. This sequence uses TRBV5-1 and TRBJ2-2, with 8 bases in between that match TRBD2. The CDR3 protein: CASSEGLVLGTGELFF. The DNA reads TGCGCCAGCAGCGAGGGACTAGTCCTAGGCACCGGGGAGCTGTTTTTT. The entire variable domain, with the stretches around the CDR3 drawn from the reference TRBV5-1 and TRBJ2-2 proteins, is KAGVTQTPRYLIKTRGQQVTLSCSPISGHRSVSWYQQTPGQGLQFLFEYFSETQRNKGNFPGRFSGRQFSNSRSEMNVSTLELGDSALYLCASSEGLVLGTGELFFGEGSRLTVL.